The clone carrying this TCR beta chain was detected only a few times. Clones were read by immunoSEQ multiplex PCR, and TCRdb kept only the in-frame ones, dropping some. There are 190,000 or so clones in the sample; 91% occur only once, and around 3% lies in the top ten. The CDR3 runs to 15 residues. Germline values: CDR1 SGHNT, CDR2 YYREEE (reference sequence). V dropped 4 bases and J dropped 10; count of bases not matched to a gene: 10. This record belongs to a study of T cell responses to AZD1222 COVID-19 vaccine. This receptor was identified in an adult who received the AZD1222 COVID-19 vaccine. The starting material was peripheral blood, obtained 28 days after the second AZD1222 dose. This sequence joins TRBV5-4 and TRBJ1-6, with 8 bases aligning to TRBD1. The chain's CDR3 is CASSGPGQEGSPLHF. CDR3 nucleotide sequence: TGTGCCAGCAGCGGTCCGGGACAGGAGGGCTCACCCCTCCACTTT.